This paragraph reports one T cell receptor (beta chain). Its antigen is still unknown. Vbeta (60) and Jbeta (13) primers were used in the PCR. Measured with immunoSEQ multiplex PCR; TCRdb has only the in-frame clones, and not every one. Of fewer than 250,000 clones in the sample, about 80% were seen once. Germline CDR1 is SGHNT and CDR2 is YYREEE (reference sequence). The CDR3 is made up of 16 amino acids. V was pared by 3 bases and J by 2 bases, with 5 bases of the junction left unmatched. The data derive from a study of cytomegalovirus exposure and HLA in healthy donors. Study findings and constraints: It was shown in a later analysis that HLA-associated TCR beta chains were more clonally expanded than other, equally common chains. Later analysis placed DRB1 highest and HLA-C lowest in TCR association rates, which differed by HLA locus.

This chain connects TRBV5-4 to TRBJ2-5, with 12 bases identical to TRBD2. The TCR comes from a man aged 40-55 years in good health and CMV-seronegative. The sample consisted of PBMCs. CDR3 bases: TGTGCCAGCAGCTCGAGGACTAGCGGGGTACAAGAGACCCAGTACTTC. Protein sequence: CASSSRTSGVQETQYF.